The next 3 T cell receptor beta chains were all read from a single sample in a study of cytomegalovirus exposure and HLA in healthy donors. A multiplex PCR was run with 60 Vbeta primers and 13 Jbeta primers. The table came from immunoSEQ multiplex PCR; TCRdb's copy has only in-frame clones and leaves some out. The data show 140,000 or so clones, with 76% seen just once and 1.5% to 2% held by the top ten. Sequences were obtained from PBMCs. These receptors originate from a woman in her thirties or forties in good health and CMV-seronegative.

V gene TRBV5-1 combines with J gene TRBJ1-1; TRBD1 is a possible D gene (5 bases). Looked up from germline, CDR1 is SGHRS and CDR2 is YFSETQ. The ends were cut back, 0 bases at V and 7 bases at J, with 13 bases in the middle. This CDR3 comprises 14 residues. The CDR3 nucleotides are TGCGCCAGCAGCTTGGAACAGGAAAGCGATGAAGCTTTCTTT. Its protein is CASSLEQESDEAFF.

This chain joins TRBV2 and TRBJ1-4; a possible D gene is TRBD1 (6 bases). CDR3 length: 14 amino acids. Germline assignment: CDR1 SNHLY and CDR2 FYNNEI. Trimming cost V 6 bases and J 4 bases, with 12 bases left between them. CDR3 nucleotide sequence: TGTGCCAGCAGAGGGGGACCGCATAATGAAAAACTGTTTTTT. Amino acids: CASRGGPHNEKLFF.

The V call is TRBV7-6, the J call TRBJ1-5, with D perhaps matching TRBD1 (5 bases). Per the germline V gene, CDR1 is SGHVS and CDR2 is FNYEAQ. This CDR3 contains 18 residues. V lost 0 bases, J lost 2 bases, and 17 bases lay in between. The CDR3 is CASSLAPTGVMGNQPQHF. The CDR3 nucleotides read TGTGCCAGCAGCTTAGCCCCCACAGGAGTTATGGGCAATCAGCCCCAGCATTTT.